This T cell receptor beta chain was identified during a study of CD8+CD57+ T cells in acquired aplastic anemia (dated by TCRdb to 2017 to 2018). Concerning the study at large: DNA extracted from sorted CD4+ and CD8+ cells had a mean of around 3 ug, with a range of about 0.19 to 27.4 ug. CD8+CD57+ expansion was defined as a frequency above the mean frequency observed in healthy subjects. The research as a whole found: Patients and healthy controls showed no significant difference in CD8+ Simpson's diversity (P=0.060). Although under 35 CD8+ CDR3 sequences were shared by patients and controls, these sequences appeared highly expressed in patients and within the immunodominant clones of patients.

Genomic DNA was used as template for profiling of TCR beta VDJ combinations and CDR3 sequences. TCR repertoire sequencing was run on an Illumina HiSeq 2000. The original pipeline was this. TRBV/TRBJ rearrangement plots, CDR3 size and DJ length profiles, and Simpson's diversity index were used to assess repertoires. The most abundant DNA sequence in the deep sequencing data was defined as the immunodominant clone. CDR3 amino acid sequences were screened for sharing across subjects and were compared with published repertoires and the VDJdb database. The raw public data were reprocessed by TCRdb itself: fastp quality trimming at Q25, MiXCR clonotype calling, in-frame beta chains only. Each entry is one CDR3 protein sequence, shown with its most common DNA and genes. The V and J calls follow TCRdb's processing rather than the paper's. This sample has some 200,000 distinct CDR3 sequences in its table, and roughly 50% of those were observed once. The ten largest clones capture under 2% of the sample.

Flow cytometry had shown CD8+CD57+ cell expansion in the patients selected for sequencing. Severe acquired aplastic anemia was diagnosed in all patients according to International Study of Aplastic Anemia and Agranulocytosis and Camitta criteria. Patients had received no therapy at the time of blood sampling. TCR repertoires of sorted CD4+ and CD8+ blood T cells from severe aplastic anemia patients and healthy subjects were deep-sequenced in the study. In the USA, patient enrollment took place under clinicaltrials.gov protocols 00001620, 01623167, 00001397, 00071045, 00081523 and 00961064. Ficoll-Paque density gradient centrifugation was used to isolate peripheral blood mononuclear cells. Before DNA extraction, CD4+ and CD8+ T cells were sorted with FACS or magnetic beads. Note on this clonotype: No antigen is known for it. No base quality information exists; no much larger clone differs at one position.

The CDR3 spans 14 residues, from the cysteine through the phenylalanine. Only the CDR3 DNA is retained, 42 bases long and in frame from the first base. V is reduced by 4 bases and J by 4 bases, leaving a spacing of 13 bases between them. Per the germline V gene, SGHTA is the CDR1 and FQGNSA is the CDR2. Recombination linked TRBV7-2 to TRBJ2-5; the D gene identity is not certain. The sequence came from a human donor with aplastic anemia. The sequencing sample was made of sorted CD4+, CD8+, or CD8+CD57+ T cells (not recorded which) from PBMCs. The DNA sequence is TGTGCCAGCAGCTATCCCCGTTCGGGAGAGACCCAGTACTTC. Its amino acids are CASSYPRSGETQYF.